These 4 T cell receptor beta chains came from one sample sequenced in a study of OX40 agonist ivuxolimab in advanced cancers. Method: immunoSEQ multiplex PCR; TCRdb's copy keeps in-frame clones and lacks some. This table has 100,000 or so clones, roughly 90% appearing once. Source: CD4+ or CD8+ T cells sorted from blood, taken in a trial of the OX40 agonist ivuxolimab. The receptors here all came from an adult with an advanced solid tumor such as melanoma, head and neck, liver or kidney cancer.

The chain combines TRBV4-1 with TRBJ2-7; D might be TRBD1 or TRBD2, each matching 5 bases. Germline V gene lookup returns CDR1 MGHRA and CDR2 YSYEKL. The ends were cut back, 4 bases at V and 0 bases at J, with 19 bases in the middle. This CDR3 has 17 residues. CDR3 in amino acids: CASSRGVGSQGSYEQYF. The CDR3, as DNA: TGCGCCAGCAGCCGAGGGGTAGGCAGCCAGGGCTCCTACGAGCAGTACTTC.

This sequence joins TRBV30 and TRBJ2-7; possible D gene TRBD1, 5 bases. Germline values: CDR1 GTSNPN, CDR2 SVGIG (reference sequence). The CDR3 is 12 amino acids. The V gene lost 5 bases and the J gene lost 2 bases, with 10 bases spanning the gap. The CDR3 reads CAWADIAYEQYF. The CDR3 nucleotides are TGTGCCTGGGCGGACATTGCCTACGAGCAGTACTTC.

The V call is TRBV5-6, the J call TRBJ2-1; D gene unclear. CDR3 length: 14 residues. Germline CDR1 reads SGHDT; CDR2 reads YYEEEE. Deletions cut 6 bases from V and 4 bases from J, with 14 bases between. The CDR3 reads CASKMESPYNEQFF. As DNA, the CDR3 is TGTGCCAGCAAGATGGAGAGTCCGTACAATGAGCAGTTCTTC. The full variable domain, with the rest looked up from reference TRBV5-6 and TRBJ2-1, is DAGVTQSPTHLIKTRGQQVTLRCSPKSGHDTVSWYQQALGQGPQFIFQYYEEEERQRGNFPDRFSGHQFPNYSSELNVNALLLGDSALYLCASKMESPYNEQFFGPGTRLTVL.

The CDR3 DNA follows: TGCGCCAGCAGCCCACAGGAAACGTACGAGCAGTACTTC. It translates to CASSPQETYEQYF. V is TRBV4-1 and J is TRBJ2-7, with D perhaps matching TRBD1 (5 bases). Looked up from germline, CDR1 is MGHRA and CDR2 is YSYEKL. This CDR3 region has 13 residues. Trimming took off 4 bases at V and 4 bases at J, with 11 bases between the two ends.